This T cell receptor (beta chain) is from a study of cytomegalovirus exposure and HLA in healthy donors. General study findings and limits: Sequence variants that were highly shared formed a cluster that was likely a sequencing artifact.

The germline V gene has CDR1 SGHDT and CDR2 YYEEEE. The CDR3 has 13 amino acids. The V end was cut by 3 bases, the J end by 3 bases, with 10 bases between. This PCR relied on a set of 60 Vbeta primers and 13 Jbeta primers. Sequencing was performed with immunoSEQ multiplex PCR; in TCRdb, only in-frame clones are kept and a portion is missing. Here the sample spans some 180,000 clones, 9.5% being singletons. This clone appeared a few times. No antigen is known for it. This sequence was found in a woman in her twenties or thirties in good health and CMV-seropositive. The V gene is TRBV5-6, the J gene TRBJ2-7; D is undetermined. What was sequenced was PBMCs. The CDR3 spells CASSYTEYYEQYF. CDR3 nucleotide sequence: TGTGCCAGCAGCTATACAGAATACTACGAGCAGTACTTC.